Listed here is a single T cell receptor (beta chain). Its antigen remains unidentified. Per-base quality was not reported, and no clone a single base away is much larger than it. The meaning of the sample's treatment or condition label: in vitro stimulation with specific CMV peptide epitopes to enrich CMV-specific T cells. Sequencing was performed on an Illumina HiSeq 1500. TCRdb applied fastp at Q25 and MiXCR to the public reads, then kept only in-frame beta chains. Every CDR3 protein is listed once, alongside the most common genes and DNA of its rows. For this sample the table gives about 110,000 distinct CDR3 sequences, of which around 29% were detected only once. The ten biggest clones cover roughly 81% of the sample. From its cysteine to its phenylalanine, the CDR3 spans 14 amino acids. Of all the DNA, just the CDR3 is kept, 42 bases in frame from base 1. V and J are truncated by 5 bases and 7 bases respectively, leaving an intervening sequence of 15 bases. From the germline V gene, CDR1 is SGHNT and CDR2 is YENEEA.

This sample was taken from a study of T cell repertoires in cytomegalovirus infection (dated by TCRdb to the late 2010s). Background for the entire study: Peptide stimulations targeted recently identified HLA-C-restricted CMV epitopes, whose presentation resists viral immunomodulation, together with well-studied HLA-B-restricted epitopes. The HLA type of each donor mattered for the analysis, because public TCR beta signatures pointed to carriage of CMV infection along with the matching HLA type.

Overall study outcomes, separate from this receptor: The ex vivo response was dominated by HLA-C-restricted CMV-specific TCR beta clonotypes, and the single most frequent clonotype in two of eight donors was supplied by these HLA-C-restricted clonotypes. In both this cohort and an independent roughly 350-donor cohort, the cumulative frequency of public TCR beta family members distinguished carriers of CMV infection plus the relevant HLA type.

Sample: CD8+ T cells from cultured PBMCs, taken from culture after CMV antigen stimulation. This sequence uses TRBV11-3 and TRBJ2-1; the D region is possibly TRBD1 or TRBD2, each matching across 7 bases. The TCR sequence derives from a human donor in good health (CMV status not recorded). Some clones in this sample may be carry-over from other donors' samples. The DNA is TGTGCCAGCAGCACACGACAGGGAGGGAATGAGCAGTTCTTC. Its protein reads: CASSTRQGGNEQFF.